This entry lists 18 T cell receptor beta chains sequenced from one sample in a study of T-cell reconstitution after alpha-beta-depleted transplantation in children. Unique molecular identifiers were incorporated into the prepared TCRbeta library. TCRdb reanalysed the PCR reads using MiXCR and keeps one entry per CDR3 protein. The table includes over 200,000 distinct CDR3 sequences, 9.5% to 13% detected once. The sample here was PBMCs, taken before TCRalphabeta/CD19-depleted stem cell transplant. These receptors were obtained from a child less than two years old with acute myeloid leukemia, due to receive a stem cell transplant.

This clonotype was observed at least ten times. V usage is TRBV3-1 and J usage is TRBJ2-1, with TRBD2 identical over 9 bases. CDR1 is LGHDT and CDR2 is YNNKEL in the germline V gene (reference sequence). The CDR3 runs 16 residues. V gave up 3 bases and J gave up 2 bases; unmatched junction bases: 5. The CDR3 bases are TGTGCCAGCAGCCAGGGACTAGCTAACACCTACAATGAGCAGTTCTTC. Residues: CASSQGLANTYNEQFF.

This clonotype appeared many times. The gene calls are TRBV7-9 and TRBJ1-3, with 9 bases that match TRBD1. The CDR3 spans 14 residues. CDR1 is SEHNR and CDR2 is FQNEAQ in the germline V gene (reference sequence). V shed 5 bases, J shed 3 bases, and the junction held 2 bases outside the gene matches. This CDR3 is CASSGTGFGNTIYF. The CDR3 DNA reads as TGTGCCAGCAGCGGGACAGGGTTTGGAAACACCATATATTTT.

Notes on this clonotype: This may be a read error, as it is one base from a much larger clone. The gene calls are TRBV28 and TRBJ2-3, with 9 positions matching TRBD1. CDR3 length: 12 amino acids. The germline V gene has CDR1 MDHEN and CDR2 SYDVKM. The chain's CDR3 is CAISYWTGAQYF. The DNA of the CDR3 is TGTGCCATCAGTTATTGGACAGGGGCGCAGTATTTT.

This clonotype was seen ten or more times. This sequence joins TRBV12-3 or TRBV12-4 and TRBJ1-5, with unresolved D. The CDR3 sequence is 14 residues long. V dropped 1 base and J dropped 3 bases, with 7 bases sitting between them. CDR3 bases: TGTGCCAGCAGTTTAGATACATACAATCAGCCCCAGCATTTT. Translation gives CASSLDTYNQPQHF.

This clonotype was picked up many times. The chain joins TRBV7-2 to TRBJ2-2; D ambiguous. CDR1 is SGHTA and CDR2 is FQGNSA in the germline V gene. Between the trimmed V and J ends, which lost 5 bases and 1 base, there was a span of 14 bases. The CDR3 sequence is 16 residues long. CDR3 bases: TGTGCCAGCAGCCGTAAACCGTTAGGGAACACCGGGGAGCTGTTTTTT. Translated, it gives CASSRKPLGNTGELFF.

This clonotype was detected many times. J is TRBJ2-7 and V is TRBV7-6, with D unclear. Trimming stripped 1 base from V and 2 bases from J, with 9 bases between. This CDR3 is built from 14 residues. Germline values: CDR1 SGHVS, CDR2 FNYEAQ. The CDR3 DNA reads TGTGCCAGCAGCTTAGATACCACCGCCTACGAGCAGTACTTC. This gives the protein CASSLDTTAYEQYF.

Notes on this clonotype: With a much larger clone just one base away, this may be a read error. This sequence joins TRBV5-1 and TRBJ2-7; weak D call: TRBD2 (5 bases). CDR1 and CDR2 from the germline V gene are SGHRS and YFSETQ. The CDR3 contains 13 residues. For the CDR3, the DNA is TGCACCAGCAGCTCCGGGAACTCCTACGAGCAGTACTTC. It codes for CTSSSGNSYEQYF. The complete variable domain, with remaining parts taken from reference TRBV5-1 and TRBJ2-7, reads KAGVTQTPRYLIKTRGQQVTLSCSPISGHRSVSWYQQTPGQGLQFLFEYFSETQRNKGNFPGRFSGRQFSNSRSEMNVSTLELGDSALYLCTSSSGNSYEQYFGPGTRLTVT.

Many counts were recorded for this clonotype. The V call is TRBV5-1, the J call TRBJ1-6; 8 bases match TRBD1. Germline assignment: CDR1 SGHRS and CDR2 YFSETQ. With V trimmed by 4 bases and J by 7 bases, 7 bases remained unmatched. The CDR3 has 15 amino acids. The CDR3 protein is CASSAGDRMNSPLHF. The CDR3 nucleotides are TGCGCCAGCAGCGCCGGGGACAGGATGAATTCACCCCTCCACTTT.

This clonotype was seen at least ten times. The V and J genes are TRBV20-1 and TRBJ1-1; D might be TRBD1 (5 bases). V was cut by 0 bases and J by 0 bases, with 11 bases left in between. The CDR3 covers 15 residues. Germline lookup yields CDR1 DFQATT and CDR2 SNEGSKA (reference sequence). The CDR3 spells CSARDMARVNTEAFF. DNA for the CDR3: TGCAGTGCTAGAGATATGGCCAGGGTGAACACTGAAGCTTTCTTT.

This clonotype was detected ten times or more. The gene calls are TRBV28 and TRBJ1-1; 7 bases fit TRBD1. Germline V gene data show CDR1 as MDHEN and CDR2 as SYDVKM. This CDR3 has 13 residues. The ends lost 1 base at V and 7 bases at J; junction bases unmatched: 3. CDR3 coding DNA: TGTGCCAGCAGTTTATCCAGGGGGGGTGAAGCTTTCTTT. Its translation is CASSLSRGGEAFF.

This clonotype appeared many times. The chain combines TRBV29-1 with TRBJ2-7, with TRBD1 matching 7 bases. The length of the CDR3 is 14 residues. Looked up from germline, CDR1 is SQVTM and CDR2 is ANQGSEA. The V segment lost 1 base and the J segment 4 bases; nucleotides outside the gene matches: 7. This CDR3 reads CSVEGQGGLYEQYF. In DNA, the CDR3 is TGCAGCGTTGAAGGACAGGGTGGATTGTACGAGCAGTACTTC.

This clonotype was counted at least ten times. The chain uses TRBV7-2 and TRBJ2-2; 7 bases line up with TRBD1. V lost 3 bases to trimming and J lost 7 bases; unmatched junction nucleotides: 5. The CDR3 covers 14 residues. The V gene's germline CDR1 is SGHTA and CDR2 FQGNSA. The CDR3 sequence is CASSFDRVGGELFF. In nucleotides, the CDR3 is TGTGCCAGCAGCTTTGACAGGGTTGGCGGGGAGCTGTTTTTT.

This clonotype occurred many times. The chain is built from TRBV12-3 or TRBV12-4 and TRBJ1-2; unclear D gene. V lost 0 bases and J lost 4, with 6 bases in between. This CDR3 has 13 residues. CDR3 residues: CASSLAGPYGYTF. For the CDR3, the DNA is TGTGCCAGCAGTTTAGCAGGGCCCTATGGCTACACCTTC.

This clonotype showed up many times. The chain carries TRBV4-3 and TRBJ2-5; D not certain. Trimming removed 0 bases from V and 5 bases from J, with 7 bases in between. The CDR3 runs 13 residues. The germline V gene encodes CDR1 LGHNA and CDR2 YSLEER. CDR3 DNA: TGCGCCAGCAGCCAAGATAGGGTGGAGACCCAGTACTTC. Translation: CASSQDRVETQYF.

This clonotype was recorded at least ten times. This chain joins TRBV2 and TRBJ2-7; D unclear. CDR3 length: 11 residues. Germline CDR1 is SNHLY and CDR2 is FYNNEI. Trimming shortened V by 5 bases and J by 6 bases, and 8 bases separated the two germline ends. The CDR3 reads CASSFSSEQYF. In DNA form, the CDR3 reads TGTGCCAGCAGTTTTAGTAGCGAGCAGTACTTC.

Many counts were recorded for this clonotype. CDR3 protein: CASSLTPRRVDTEAFF. Here the CDR3 DNA reads TGTGCCAGCAGCCTTACTCCCAGGAGGGTAGATACTGAAGCTTTCTTT. This rearrangement joins TRBV14 to TRBJ1-1; no reliable D call. With 4 bases removed from V and 5 bases from J, the gap between germline ends came to 20 bases. CDR1 SGHDN and CDR2 FVKESK come from the germline V gene. There are 16 residues in the CDR3.

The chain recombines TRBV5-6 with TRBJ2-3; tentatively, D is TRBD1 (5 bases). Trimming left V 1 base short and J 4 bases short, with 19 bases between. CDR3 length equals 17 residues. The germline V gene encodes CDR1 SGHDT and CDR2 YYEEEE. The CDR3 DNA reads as TGTGCCAGCAGCTTGAACCCAGGGTCCCTAGACGCAGATACGCAGTATTTT. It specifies CASSLNPGSLDADTQYF.

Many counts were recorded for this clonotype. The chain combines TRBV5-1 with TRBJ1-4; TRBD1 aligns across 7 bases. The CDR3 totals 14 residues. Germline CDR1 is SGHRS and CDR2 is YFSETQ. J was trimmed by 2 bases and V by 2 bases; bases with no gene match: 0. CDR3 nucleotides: TGCGCCAGCAGCTTACAGGGGACTAATGAAAAACTGTTTTTT. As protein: CASSLQGTNEKLFF.